At least ten counts were recorded for the clone carrying this T cell receptor beta chain. Its antigen is unidentified. The sample belongs to a study of T-cell memory formation after mild COVID-19. About the research overall: Clustering of TCRs was largely donor specific.

CDR1 is SGHRS and CDR2 is YFSETQ in the germline V gene. This CDR3 comprises 15 residues. J lost 6 bases, V lost 4 bases, and 9 bases had no gene match. Regarding the study as a whole: Mostly located in CM and EM were contracting CD4+ clones, with contracting CD8+ clones located in EMRA. Clones that got smaller from day 15 to 85 had even CD4/CD8, while clones growing later tipped toward CD4+.

Each CDR3 protein is one row after TCRdb ran MiXCR on the 5' RACE reads. The table lists roughly 580,000 distinct CDR3 sequences, 15% to 20% of them singletons. The clonotype originates from an adult woman who had mild COVID-19 (a few samples of this study predate the infection). Cell type and time point are not known. The sequencing input was PBMCs or a T cell subset sorted from them (not recorded which). The J gene is TRBJ2-2, the V gene TRBV5-1; 7 positions match TRBD1. The CDR3 loop is CASSRRQGGPGELFF. Written as DNA, the CDR3 is TGCGCCAGCAGCCGCCGACAGGGTGGGCCCGGGGAGCTGTTTTTT.